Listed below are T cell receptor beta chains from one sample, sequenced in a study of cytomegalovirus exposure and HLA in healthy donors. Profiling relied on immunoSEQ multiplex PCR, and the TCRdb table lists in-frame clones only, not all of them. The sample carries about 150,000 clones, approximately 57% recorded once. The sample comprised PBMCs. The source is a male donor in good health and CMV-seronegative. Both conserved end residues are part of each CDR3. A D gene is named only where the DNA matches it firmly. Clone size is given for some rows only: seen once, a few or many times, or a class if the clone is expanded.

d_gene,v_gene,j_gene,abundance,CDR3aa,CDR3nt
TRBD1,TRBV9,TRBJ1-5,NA,CASSVQGTANQPQHF,TGTGCCAGCAGCGTACAAGGGACAGCTAATCAGCCCCAGCATTTT
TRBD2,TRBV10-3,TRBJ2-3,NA,CAIRDRLAGDTDTQYF,TGTGCCATCAGGGATCGACTAGCGGGGGACACAGATACGCAGTATTTT
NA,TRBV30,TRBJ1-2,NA,CAWSPGTDHGYTF,TGTGCCTGGAGTCCCGGGACTGACCATGGCTACACCTTC
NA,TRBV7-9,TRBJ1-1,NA,CASSRVHNTEAFF,TGTGCCAGCAGCCGGGTTCACAACACTGAAGCTTTCTTT
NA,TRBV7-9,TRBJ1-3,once,CSSSIRGLAGNTIYF,TGTTCCAGCAGCATCAGGGGTTTAGCAGGAAACACCATATATTTT
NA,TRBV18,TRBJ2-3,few,CATSWERTDTQYF,TGTGCCACCTCCTGGGAGAGAACAGATACGCAGTATTTT
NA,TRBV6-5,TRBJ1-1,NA,CASSYSANTEAFF,TGTGCCAGCAGTTACTCGGCGAACACTGAAGCTTTCTTT
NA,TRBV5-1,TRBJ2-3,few,CASSLGQGIGTDTQYF,TGCGCCAGCAGCTTGGGGCAGGGAATAGGGACAGATACGCAGTATTTT
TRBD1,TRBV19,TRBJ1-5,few,CASSLGQGAQPQHF,TGTGCCAGTAGTCTTGGACAGGGAGCACAGCCCCAGCATTTT
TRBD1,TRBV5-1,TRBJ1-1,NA,CASSPGTGNTEAFF,TGCGCCAGCAGCCCCGGGACAGGGAACACTGAAGCTTTCTTT
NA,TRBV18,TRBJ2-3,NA,CASSRESGTDTQYF,TGTGCCAGCTCACGAGAATCGGGCACAGATACGCAGTATTTT
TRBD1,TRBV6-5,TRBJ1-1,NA,CAGDRGVGMSTEAFF,TGTGCCGGTGACAGGGGTGTAGGGATGAGCACTGAAGCTTTCTTT
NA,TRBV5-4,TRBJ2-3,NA,CASSLVLASSTDTQYF,TGTGCCAGCAGCTTGGTGCTAGCTAGTAGCACAGATACGCAGTATTTT
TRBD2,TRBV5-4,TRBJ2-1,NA,CASSLGLAGADNEQFF,TGTGCCAGCAGCTTGGGTCTAGCGGGGGCCGACAATGAGCAGTTCTTC
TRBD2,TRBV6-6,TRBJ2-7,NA,CASSYSDLAGGPRQYF,TGTGCCAGCAGTTACTCTGATCTAGCGGGGGGGCCAAGGCAGTACTTC
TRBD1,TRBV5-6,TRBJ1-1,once,CASSLGQGAFVFDGTEAFF,TGTGCCAGCAGCCTTGGACAGGGGGCTTTTGTTTTCGATGGCACTGAAGCTTTCTTT
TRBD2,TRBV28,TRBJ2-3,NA,CASSEQTSGFSDTQYF,TGTGCCAGCAGTGAACAGACTAGCGGGTTTTCAGATACGCAGTATTTT
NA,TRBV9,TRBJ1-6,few,CASSVTPGSPLHF,TGTGCCAGCAGCGTAACCCCGGGTTCACCCCTCCACTTT
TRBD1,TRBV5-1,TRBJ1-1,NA,CASSFMGTGGRNTEAFF,TGCGCCAGCAGCTTCATGGGGACAGGGGGGCGGAACACTGAAGCTTTCTTT
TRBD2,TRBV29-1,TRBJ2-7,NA,CSVDSGAYEQYF,TGCAGCGTTGACAGCGGGGCCTACGAGCAGTACTTC
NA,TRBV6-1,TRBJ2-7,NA,CASSERSGLYEQYF,TGTGCCAGCAGTGAACGGAGCGGTCTTTACGAGCAGTACTTC
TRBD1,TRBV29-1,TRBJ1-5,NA,CSAGTGGAGQPQHF,TGCAGCGCCGGGACAGGGGGCGCCGGTCAGCCCCAGCATTTT
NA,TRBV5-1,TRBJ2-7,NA,CASSSQDTVSYEQYF,TGCGCCAGCAGCTCACAGGACACGGTCTCCTACGAGCAGTACTTC
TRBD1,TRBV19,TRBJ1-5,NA,CASNKWGQNTYSNQPQHF,TGTGCCAGTAATAAGTGGGGACAGAACACCTATAGCAATCAGCCCCAGCATTTT
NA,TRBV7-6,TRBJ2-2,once,CASSLATGSNTGELFF,TGTGCCAGCAGCTTAGCTACAGGGAGTAACACCGGGGAGCTGTTTTTT
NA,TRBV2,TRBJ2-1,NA,CASSDSGWTYNEQFF,TGTGCCAGCAGTGACTCAGGGTGGACCTACAATGAGCAGTTCTTC
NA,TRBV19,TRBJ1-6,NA,CASSISLNYNSPLHF,TGTGCCAGTAGTATAAGCCTGAATTATAATTCACCCCTCCACTTT
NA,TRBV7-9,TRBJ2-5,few,CASSLDSTETQYF,TGTGCCAGCAGCTTAGACAGTACAGAGACCCAGTACTTC
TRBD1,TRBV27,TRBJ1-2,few,CASSPLDRATVGYTF,TGTGCCAGCAGTCCCCTGGACAGGGCGACGGTCGGCTACACCTTC